A single sample is the source of the 22 T cell receptor beta chains below, sequenced in a study of T cells in Graves' hyperthyroidism and ophthalmopathy. The CDR3 regions of TCR beta were amplified from RNA transcripts. The HTBI primer set drove a first-round RT-PCR of the TCR CDR3. TCRdb re-called the multiplex PCR reads with MiXCR, one entry per CDR3 protein. The sample includes some 460,000 distinct CDR3 sequences, about a sixth of them seen just once. Material: blood. These receptors were obtained from a woman aged 18-29 years with Graves' hyperthyroidism.

This clonotype was counted ten times or more. V usage is TRBV27 and J usage is TRBJ1-5, with D possibly matching TRBD1 (5 bases). The germline gives CDR1 MNHEY, CDR2 SMNVEV (reference sequence). This CDR3 is 15 amino acids long. V was clipped by 6 bases and J by 3 bases, with 15 bases between them. In DNA, the CDR3 is TGTGCCAGCAGGCAGGGCCCCTATGACAATCAGCCCCAGCATTTT. It encodes CASRQGPYDNQPQHF.

This clonotype has at least ten counts. This rearrangement joins TRBV10-3 to TRBJ2-5; TRBD2 aligns across 10 bases. J lost 1 base, V lost 5 bases, and 7 bases had no gene match. The germline V gene has CDR1 ENHRY and CDR2 SYGVKD. This CDR3 spans 16 amino acids. CDR3: CAISSPGLARQETQYF. CDR3 DNA sequence: TGTGCCATCAGTTCTCCGGGACTAGCGCGCCAAGAGACCCAGTACTTC.

This clonotype was observed at least ten times. The chain combines TRBV11-2 with TRBJ2-5; 8 bases align to TRBD2. This CDR3 is built from 16 residues. The J segment lost 1 base and the V segment lost 4 bases, leaving 8 bases of the junction unmatched. Germline V CDR1 and CDR2: SGHAT, FQNNGV. The CDR3 DNA follows: TGTGCCAGCAGCTCAGCCCGACTAGCGCTCCAAGAGACCCAGTACTTC. Protein sequence: CASSSARLALQETQYF.

This chain connects TRBV24-1 to TRBJ1-5; no clear D gene. Germline V gene sequence: CDR1 KGHDR, CDR2 SFDVKD. The length of the CDR3 is 15 residues. Trimming shortened V by 6 bases and J by 1 base, and 12 bases separated the two germline ends. CDR3 amino acids: CATSNGQTSNQPQHF. DNA for the CDR3: TGTGCCACCAGTAATGGCCAGACAAGCAATCAGCCCCAGCATTTT.

In this sample, this clonotype turned up a few times. This chain uses TRBV4-1 with TRBJ1-5; possibly TRBD1 for D (6 bases). The CDR3 contains 13 residues. Germline CDR1 is MGHRA and CDR2 is YSYEKL. V dropped 0 bases and J dropped 11 bases, with 11 bases sitting between them. The DNA for the CDR3 is TGCGCCAGCAGCCAAGACAGGGGTAGGGCCCAGCATTTT. Translating gives CASSQDRGRAQHF.

This clonotype occurred a few times. The gene calls are TRBV5-6 and TRBJ2-5, with D unresolved. The V end lost 2 bases, the J end lost 2 bases, and 13 bases lay between the germline ends. This CDR3 has 15 amino acids. Per germline, CDR1 SGHDT and CDR2 YYEEEE. The CDR3 region has the DNA TGTGCCAGCAGCTTAGTAGAAAGACTGCAAGAGACCCAGTACTTC. Translation: CASSLVERLQETQYF.

This clonotype was observed many times. This chain joins TRBV20-1 and TRBJ2-3, with 7 bases that match TRBD1. CDR3 length equals 15 residues. Trimming took 0 bases from V and 6 from J; bases not matched to a gene: 9. Germline CDR1 reads DFQATT; CDR2 reads SNEGSKA (reference sequence). Here the CDR3 reads CSARDVRQGHDTQYF. The CDR3 DNA sequence: TGCAGTGCTAGAGATGTGCGACAGGGCCATGATACGCAGTATTTT.

This clonotype has at least ten counts. The J gene is TRBJ1-3, the V gene TRBV7-9; TRBD1 is a possible D gene (5 bases). CDR1 is SEHNR and CDR2 is FQNEAQ in the germline V gene (reference sequence). This CDR3 is built from 14 residues. V lost 10 bases and J lost 4, with 17 bases in between. CDR3 nucleotides: TGTGCCACTCCCCAACAGGAGTCAGGAAACACCATATATTTT. As protein: CATPQQESGNTIYF.

Many counts were recorded for this clonotype. The rearrangement links TRBV6-2 or TRBV6-3 to TRBJ1-2; TRBD1 might be the D (5 bases). This CDR3 is built from 13 residues. Germline V lookup: CDR1 MNHEY, CDR2 SVGEGT. The germline V and J ends were trimmed by 8 bases and 2 bases, with 12 bases remaining between them. The CDR3 DNA sequence: TGTGCCAGCTGTAACCGGGACAACTATGGCTACACCTTC. It codes for CASCNRDNYGYTF.

This clonotype occurred a few times. The genes are TRBV10-3 and TRBJ1-6, with 10 bases that match TRBD1. CDR1 and CDR2 from the germline V gene are ENHRY and SYGVKD. J was trimmed by 5 bases and V by 8 bases; bases with no gene match: 3. The CDR3 is 14 residues long. The CDR3 is CAIGGTGDNSPLHF. DNA for the CDR3: TGTGCCATCGGGGGGACAGGGGATAATTCACCCCTCCACTTT.

The chain couples TRBV18 to TRBJ1-2; D is unresolved. The CDR3 runs 14 residues. Trimming stripped 2 bases from V and 5 bases from J, with 12 bases between. Germline loops: CDR1 KGHSH, CDR2 LQKENI. Here the CDR3 reads CASSPVTSSYGYTF. CDR3 in DNA: TGTGCCAGCTCACCAGTGACCAGCTCATATGGCTACACCTTC.

The table lists this clonotype with many counts. The V call is TRBV6-1, the J call TRBJ1-6; no clear D. The V end lost 3 bases, the J end lost 13 bases, and 10 bases lay between the germline ends. This CDR3 comprises 12 residues. Germline CDR1 and CDR2: MNHNS and SASEGT. The CDR3 loop reads CASSDVPAPLHF. Written as DNA, the CDR3 is TGTGCCAGCAGTGACGTTCCAGCTCCCCTCCACTTT.

This clonotype was seen at least ten times. The CDR3 DNA is TGTGCCAGCAGTGGAGCGGGGGGGAATACCGGGGAGCTGTTTTTT. Protein product: CASSGAGGNTGELFF. This rearrangement joins TRBV2 to TRBJ2-2; 10 bases map to TRBD2. From germline, CDR1 is SNHLY and CDR2 FYNNEI. With V trimmed by 4 bases and J by 5 bases, 4 bases remained unmatched. The length of the CDR3 is 15 residues.

This clonotype was seen many times. The gene calls are TRBV20-1 and TRBJ1-1; D unresolved. The CDR3 loop spans 14 amino acids. V lost 0 bases and J lost 1, with 9 bases in between. Germline CDR1 is DFQATT and CDR2 is SNEGSKA (reference sequence). The CDR3 DNA sequence: TGCAGTGCTAGAGATACGCAACCGAACACTGAAGCTTTCTTT. Its protein product is CSARDTQPNTEAFF.

The chain links TRBV9 to TRBJ1-6; perhaps TRBD1 as D (6 bases). The length of the CDR3 is 14 residues. V was pared by 4 bases and J by 6 bases, with 11 bases between. Germline loops: CDR1 SGDLS, CDR2 YYNGEE. CDR3 in amino acids: CASSRTAGNSPLHF. CDR3 sequence (DNA): TGTGCCAGCAGCAGGACAGCCGGTAATTCACCCCTCCACTTT.

The table lists this clonotype with a few counts. This chain links TRBV27 with TRBJ1-6, with a tentative D call TRBD1 (5 bases). The germline V and J ends were trimmed by 6 bases and 7 bases, with 13 bases remaining between them. This CDR3 has 14 amino acids. CDR1 is MNHEY and CDR2 is SMNVEV in the germline V gene (reference sequence). The CDR3 sequence is CASSGTAVNSPLHF. CDR3 nucleotide sequence: TGTGCCAGCAGCGGGACGGCGGTGAATTCACCCCTCCACTTT.

This clonotype showed up many times. This rearrangement joins TRBV7-2 to TRBJ1-4; unclear D gene. CDR1 is SGHTA, CDR2 FQGNSA, per germline. The CDR3 has 13 residues. V lost 6 bases and J 8 bases, leaving 13 bases between the germline ends. The CDR3 loop reads CASSSYTGEKLFF. The CDR3 nucleotides are TGTGCCAGCAGTTCCTACACGGGAGAAAAACTGTTTTTT.

Note on this clonotype: At one end, the junction sequence differs from germline, possibly due to a read error. CDR3 sequence reads: CASSVGTVNTGELVF. CDR3 bases: TGTGCCAGCAGCGTTGGGACAGTGAACACCGGGGAGCTGGTTTTT. The rearrangement joins TRBV7-9 to TRBJ2-2; 7 bases map to TRBD1. The CDR3 has 15 amino acids. The V gene's germline CDR1 is SEHNR and CDR2 FQNEAQ (reference sequence).

Ten or more counts support this clonotype. This chain uses TRBV20-1 with TRBJ1-3, with D perhaps TRBD1 (6 bases). V gave up 6 bases and J gave up 0 bases, with 12 bases separating them. The CDR3 loop spans 14 amino acids. Germline V CDR1 and CDR2: DFQATT, SNEGSKA (reference sequence). CDR3 protein: CSAETGFSGNTIYF. The CDR3 DNA reads TGCAGTGCGGAAACAGGGTTCTCTGGAAACACCATATATTTT.

The chain combines TRBV27 with TRBJ2-1; possibly TRBD1 for D (6 bases). CDR3 length equals 15 residues. The germline V gene encodes CDR1 MNHEY and CDR2 SMNVEV (reference sequence). Trimming pared 5 bases from V and 2 bases from J, leaving 13 bases between. As DNA, the CDR3 is TGTGCCAGCAGTCAGACAGGCGGCCCCTACAATGAGCAGTTCTTC. This gives the protein CASSQTGGPYNEQFF.

This clonotype was counted a few times. This may arise from a read error, as a much more abundant clone is one base away. This chain links TRBV3-1 with TRBJ2-6; D unclear. V was cut by 4 bases and J by 2 bases, with 9 bases left in between. The CDR3 is made up of 15 amino acids. Germline lookup yields CDR1 LGHDT and CDR2 YNNKEL (reference sequence). DNA for the CDR3: TGTGCCAGCAGCCCTTTGGCAGCTGGGGCCAACGTCCTGACTTTC. Its protein is CASSPLAAGANVLTF.

The J gene is TRBJ2-2, the V gene TRBV12-3 or TRBV12-4; D not resolved. The CDR3 consists of 12 residues. The CDR3 nucleotides read TGTGCTCTCGGCTCGAACACCGGGGAGCTGTTTTTT. It is translated as CALGSNTGELFF.